This record looks at one T cell receptor beta chain sequence and its context. This specimen comes from a study of blood T cell repertoires in COVID-19. Trimming removed 6 bases from V and 9 bases from J; junction bases left unmatched: 7. The CDR3 runs 14 residues. Germline CDR1 and CDR2: LNHDA and SQIVND (reference sequence). Authors' analysis steps: Estimated nucleated cell counts came from reference gene primer amplification. The method was immunoSEQ multiplex PCR; TCRdb's version includes in-frame clones alone and lacks a portion of them. The DNA gave D and trimming, while V, J and clone size come from that table. The repertoire holds 150,000 to 200,000 clones, approximately 86% seen once, with 2.5% to 3% in the top ten.

Source material: peripheral blood. The sequence was collected from a woman aged 80 or over with COVID-19, enrolled during active disease. The chain recombines TRBV19 with TRBJ2-1, with 11 nucleotides matching TRBD1. The CDR3 sequence is CASRRGQGAGEQFF. In DNA form, the CDR3 reads TGTGCCAGTAGAAGAGGACAGGGGGCAGGTGAGCAGTTCTTC.